This TCR beta chain is from a study of shared clonotypes between healthy human individuals. Findings of the study overall: Richness estimates generally favored naive over memory subsets. The authors expected sequencing depth to affect clonotype sharing among donors.

Sequencing used immunoSEQ multiplex PCR; TCRdb keeps in-frame clones, though not all of them. The sample contains about 1 million clones, roughly 80% of which appear only once. The count of this clone is one. Its cognate antigen is unknown. Trimming shortened V by 5 bases and J by 0 bases, and 14 bases separated the two germline ends. Per the germline V gene, CDR1 is SEHNR and CDR2 is FQNEAQ (reference sequence). The CDR3 length is 16 residues. The clonotype comes from a young man in good health. Specimen: memory CD4+ T cells sorted from blood. The subset denotes: CD45RA-negative fraction. This chain joins TRBV7-9 and TRBJ2-1; D unclear. This CDR3 is CASSASSPSSYNEQFF. CDR3 in DNA: TGTGCCAGCAGCGCGTCTTCGCCCAGCTCCTACAATGAGCAGTTCTTC.